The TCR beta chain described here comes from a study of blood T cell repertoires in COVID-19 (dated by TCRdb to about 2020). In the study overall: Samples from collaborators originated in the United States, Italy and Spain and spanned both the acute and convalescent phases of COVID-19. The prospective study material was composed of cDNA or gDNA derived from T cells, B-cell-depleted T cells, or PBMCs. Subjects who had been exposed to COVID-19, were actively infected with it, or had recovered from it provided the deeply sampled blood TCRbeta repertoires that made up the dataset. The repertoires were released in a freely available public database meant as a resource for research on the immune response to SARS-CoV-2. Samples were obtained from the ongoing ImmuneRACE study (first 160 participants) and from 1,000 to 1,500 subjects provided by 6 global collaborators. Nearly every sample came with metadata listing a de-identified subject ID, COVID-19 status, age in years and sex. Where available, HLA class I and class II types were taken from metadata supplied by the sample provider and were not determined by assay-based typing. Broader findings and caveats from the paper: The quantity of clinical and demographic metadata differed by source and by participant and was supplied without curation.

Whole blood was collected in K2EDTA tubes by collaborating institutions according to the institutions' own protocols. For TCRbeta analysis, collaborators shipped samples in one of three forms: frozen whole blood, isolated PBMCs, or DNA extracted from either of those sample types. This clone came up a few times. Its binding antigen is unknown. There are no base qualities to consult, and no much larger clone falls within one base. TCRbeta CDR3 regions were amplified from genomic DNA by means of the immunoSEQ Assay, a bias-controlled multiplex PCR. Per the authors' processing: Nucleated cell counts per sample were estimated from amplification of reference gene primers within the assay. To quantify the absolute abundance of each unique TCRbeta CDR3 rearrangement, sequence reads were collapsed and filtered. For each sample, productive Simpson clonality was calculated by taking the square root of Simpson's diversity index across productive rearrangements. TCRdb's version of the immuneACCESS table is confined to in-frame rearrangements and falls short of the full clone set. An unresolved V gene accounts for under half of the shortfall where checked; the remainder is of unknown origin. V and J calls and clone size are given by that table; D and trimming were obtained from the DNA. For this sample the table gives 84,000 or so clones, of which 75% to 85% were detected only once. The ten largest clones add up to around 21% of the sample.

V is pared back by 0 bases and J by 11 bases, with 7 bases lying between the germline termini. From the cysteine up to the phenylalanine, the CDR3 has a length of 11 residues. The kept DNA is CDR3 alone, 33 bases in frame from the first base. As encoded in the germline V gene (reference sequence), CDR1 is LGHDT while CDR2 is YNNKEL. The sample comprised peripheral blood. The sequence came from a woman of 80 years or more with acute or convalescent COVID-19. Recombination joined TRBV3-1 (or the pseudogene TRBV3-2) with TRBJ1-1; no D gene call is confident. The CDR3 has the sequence CASSQEGRAFF. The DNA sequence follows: TGTGCCAGCAGCCAAGAAGGGAGGGCTTTCTTT.